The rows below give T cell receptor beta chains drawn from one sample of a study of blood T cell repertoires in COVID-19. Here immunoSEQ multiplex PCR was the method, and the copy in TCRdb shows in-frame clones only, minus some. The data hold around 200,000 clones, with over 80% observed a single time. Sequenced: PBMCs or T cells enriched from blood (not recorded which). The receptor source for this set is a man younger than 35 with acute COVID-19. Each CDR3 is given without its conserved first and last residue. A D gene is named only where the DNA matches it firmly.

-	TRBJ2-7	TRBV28	ASSLGSGIKVYEQY
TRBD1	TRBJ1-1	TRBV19	ASSRDRDTEAF
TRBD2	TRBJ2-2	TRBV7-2	ASSWTSGDGELF
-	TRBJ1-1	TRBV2	ASSAQGIDAEAF
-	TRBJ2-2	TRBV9	ASSGTMGTGELF
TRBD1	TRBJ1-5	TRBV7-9	ASSDVAGQGVGNQPQH
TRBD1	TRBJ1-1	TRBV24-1	ATSEPNRGTF
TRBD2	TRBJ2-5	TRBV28	ASSLPPGRLAGVPETQY
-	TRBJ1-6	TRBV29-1	SARSGGNNSPLH
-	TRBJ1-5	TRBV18	ASSPNRVRPQH
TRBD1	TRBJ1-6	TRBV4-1	ASSQPTGLDSPLH
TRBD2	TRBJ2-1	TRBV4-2	ASSQDTGGSYEQF
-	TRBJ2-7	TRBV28	ASTTGEDYEQY
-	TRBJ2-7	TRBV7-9	ASSSIGDEQY
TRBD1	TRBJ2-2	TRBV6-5	ASRLGQGGSGELF
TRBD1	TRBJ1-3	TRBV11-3	ASSSTGKGSGNTIY
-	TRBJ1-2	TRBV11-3	ASSLFGGGDYT
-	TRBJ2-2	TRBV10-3	AISESDRYTGELF
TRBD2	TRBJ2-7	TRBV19	ATGSGSNSYEQY
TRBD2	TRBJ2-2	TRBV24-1	ATRGRGDTGELF
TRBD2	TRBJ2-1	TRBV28	ASRGLAGAYSYNEQF
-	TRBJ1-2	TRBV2	ASRSTYLNYGYT
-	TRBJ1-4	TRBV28	ASSLGQGPEKLF
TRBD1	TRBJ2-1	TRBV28	ASSLPGTGSYNEQF
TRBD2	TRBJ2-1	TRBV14	ASSRSTSGKSSYNEQF
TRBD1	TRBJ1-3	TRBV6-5	ASSPGTGPGNTIY
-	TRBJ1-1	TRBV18	ASSPRPLGDTEAF
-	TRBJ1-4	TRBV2	ASSLVDSSNEKLF
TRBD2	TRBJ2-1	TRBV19	ASKSAGGSYNEQF